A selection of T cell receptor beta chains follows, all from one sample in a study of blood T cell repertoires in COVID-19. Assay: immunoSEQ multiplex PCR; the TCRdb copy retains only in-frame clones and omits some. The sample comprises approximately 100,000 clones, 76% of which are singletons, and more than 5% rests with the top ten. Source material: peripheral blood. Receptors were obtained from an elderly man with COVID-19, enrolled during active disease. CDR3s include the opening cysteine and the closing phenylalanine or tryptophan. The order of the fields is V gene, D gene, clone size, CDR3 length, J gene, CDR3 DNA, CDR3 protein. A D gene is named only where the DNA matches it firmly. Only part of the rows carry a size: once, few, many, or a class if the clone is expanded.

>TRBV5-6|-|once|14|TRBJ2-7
TGTGCCAGCAGCTTGTTCTGGCAACACTACGAGCAGTACTTC
CASSLFWQHYEQYF
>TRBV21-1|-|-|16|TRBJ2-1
TGTGCCAGCAGCCCCGTCCAGGGGGAATTAGCCAATGAGCAGTTCTTC
CASSPVQGELANEQFF
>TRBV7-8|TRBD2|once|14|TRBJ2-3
TGTGCCAGCAGCACCACCCGGGGGGTTAATACGCAGTATTTT
CASSTTRGVNTQYF
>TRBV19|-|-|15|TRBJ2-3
TGTGCCAGTAGTATAGATTCGGGAGAGGCAGATACGCAGTATTTT
CASSIDSGEADTQYF
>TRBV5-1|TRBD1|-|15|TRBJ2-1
TGCGCCAGCAGCTTAGGGGGCTCCTTGGGCAATGAGCAGTTCTTC
CASSLGGSLGNEQFF
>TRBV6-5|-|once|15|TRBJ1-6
TGTGCCAGCAGTTCCCTCCGCGGAGGGAATTCACCCCTCCACTTT
CASSSLRGGNSPLHF
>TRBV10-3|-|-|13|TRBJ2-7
TGTGCCATCCTCGTCAGGGGCTCCTACGAGCAGTACTTC
CAILVRGSYEQYF
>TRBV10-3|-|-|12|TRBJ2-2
TGTGCCATCGGGGGCGGCACCGGGGAGCTGTTTTTT
CAIGGGTGELFF
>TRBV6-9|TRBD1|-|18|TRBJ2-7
TGTGCCGGACCGGGACAGGGGGCGTTAGCGGGAGGATCCCCTTCCTCATACTTC
CAGPGQGALAGGSPSSYF
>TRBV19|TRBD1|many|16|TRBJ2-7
TGTGCCAGTAGTATAGCCTGGACAGGATTTCGGTACGAGCAGTACTTC
CASSIAWTGFRYEQYF
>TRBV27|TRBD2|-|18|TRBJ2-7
TGTGCCAGCAGTTTTACTCTAGCGGGAGGGCCGGTCGGCTACGAGCAGTACTTC
CASSFTLAGGPVGYEQYF
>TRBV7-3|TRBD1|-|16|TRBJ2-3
TGTGCCAGCAGCTTATGGCCGGGACAGGGGGGAAATACGCAGTATTTT
CASSLWPGQGGNTQYF
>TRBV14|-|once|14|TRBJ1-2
TGTGCCAGCAGCCAGATCCAGGGAAGTACTGGCTACACCTTC
CASSQIQGSTGYTF
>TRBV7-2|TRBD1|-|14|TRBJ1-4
TGTGCCAGCAGCTTAGCGTTGGGACAGGAAAAACTGTTTTTT
CASSLALGQEKLFF
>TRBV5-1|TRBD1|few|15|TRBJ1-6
TGCGCCAGCAGCCCACACAGGGGACAGGATTCACCCCTCCACTTT
CASSPHRGQDSPLHF
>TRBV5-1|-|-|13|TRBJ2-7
TGCGCCAGCAGCTTGGGGGGACTTTACGAGCAGTACTTC
CASSLGGLYEQYF
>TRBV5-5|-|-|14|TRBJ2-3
TGTGCCAGCAGCTTAGTCCGGGACACAGATACGCAGTATTTT
CASSLVRDTDTQYF
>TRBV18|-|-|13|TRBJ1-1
TGTGCCAGCTCACCAACGGGGGGGACTGAAGCTTTCTTT
CASSPTGGTEAFF
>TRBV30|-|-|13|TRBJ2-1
TGTGCCTGGAGTTTGGCCAGGGGGGATGAGCAGTTCTTC
CAWSLARGDEQFF
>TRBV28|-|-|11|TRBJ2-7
TGTGCCAGCACCAGCGGGTACGAGCAGTACTTC
CASTSGYEQYF
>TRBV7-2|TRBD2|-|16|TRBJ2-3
TGTGCCAGCAGCTTAGGCGGGGGTTGGACCACAGATACGCAGTATTTT
CASSLGGGWTTDTQYF
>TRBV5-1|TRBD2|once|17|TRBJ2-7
TGCGCCAGCAGCTTGCTACCGGGACTAGCGGGATCCTACGAGCAGTACTTC
CASSLLPGLAGSYEQYF
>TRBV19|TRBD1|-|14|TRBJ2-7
TGTGCCAGTAGTATTTCCGGGACAGGGATCGAGCAGTACTTC
CASSISGTGIEQYF
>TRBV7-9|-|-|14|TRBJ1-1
TGTGCCAGCACCCCCCTCGGGGTACGGACTGAAGCTTTCTTT
CASTPLGVRTEAFF
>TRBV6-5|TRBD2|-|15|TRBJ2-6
TGTGCCAGCAGTAGCGGGAGCTCTGGGGCCAACGTCCTGACTTTC
CASSSGSSGANVLTF
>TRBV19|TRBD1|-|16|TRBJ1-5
TGTGCCAGTCGCCTTGCGAGCGGACAGGGCGATCAGCCCCAGCATTTT
CASRLASGQGDQPQHF
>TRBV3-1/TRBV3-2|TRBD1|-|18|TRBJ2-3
TGTGCCAGCAGCCCCTTACTCGGGACAGACTCTAGCACAGATACGCAGTATTTT
CASSPLLGTDSSTDTQYF
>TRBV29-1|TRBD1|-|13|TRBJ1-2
TGCAGCGTTGAGACAGGGTCTTACTATGGCTACACCTTC
CSVETGSYYGYTF
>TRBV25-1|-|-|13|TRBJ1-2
TGTGCCAGCAGTGAACGAGGCATGCATGGCTACACCTTC
CASSERGMHGYTF
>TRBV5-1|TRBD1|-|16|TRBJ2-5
TGCGCCAGCAGCTTGGGACCGACAGGGGGCGAGGAGACCCAGTACTTC
CASSLGPTGGEETQYF
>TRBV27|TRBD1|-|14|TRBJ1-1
TGTGCCAGCAGCCGTTACAGGGGTAACACTGAAGCTTTCTTT
CASSRYRGNTEAFF
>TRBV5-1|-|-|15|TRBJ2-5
TGCGCCAGCACCTGGGGTCCGGGGTCCCAAGAGACCCAGTACTTC
CASTWGPGSQETQYF
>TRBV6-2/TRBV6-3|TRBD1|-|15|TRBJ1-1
TGTGCCAGCACCCCGCGACAGGGCCCTACGGCTGAAGCTTTCTTT
CASTPRQGPTAEAFF
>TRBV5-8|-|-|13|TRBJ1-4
TGTGCCAGCAGCTTTGAGGGTAATGAAAAACTGTTTTTT
CASSFEGNEKLFF
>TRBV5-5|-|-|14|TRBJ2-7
TGTGCCAGCAGCCCTGGACAGACATTCTACGAGCAGTACTTC
CASSPGQTFYEQYF
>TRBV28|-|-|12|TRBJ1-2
TGTGCCAGCAGTTTAGAGCTGCGTGGCTACACCTTC
CASSLELRGYTF
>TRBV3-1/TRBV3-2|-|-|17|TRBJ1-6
TGTGCCAGCAGGGGACATCGACGTATCACGGAGAATTCACCCCTCCACTTT
CASRGHRRITENSPLHF
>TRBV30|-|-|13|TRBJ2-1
TGTGCCTGGAGTGTACTTGCGGGCGGGCGGCAGTTCTTC
CAWSVLAGGRQFF
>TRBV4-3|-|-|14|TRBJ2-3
TGCGCCAGCAGCCAGACTGGAGTCCCGGATACGCAGTATTTT
CASSQTGVPDTQYF
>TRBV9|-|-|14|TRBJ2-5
TGTGCCAGCAGCGTAGTTAGTAGCCCAGAGACCCAGTACTTC
CASSVVSSPETQYF